The T cell receptor (beta chain) under discussion was sequenced for a study of a mutant IDH1 vaccine in newly diagnosed glioma. As for the study in general: Earlier therapy was either radiotherapy, temozolomide, or both, and most got both. Study observations and caveats: Pseudoprogression appeared independent of alterations in top peripheral clonotypes. Patients showed vaccine-induced immune responses at a rate of approximately 92%.

Time point: week 5, during vaccination. Vaccine doses each comprised 300 ug of mutant IDH1 20-mer peptide, with topical imiquimod. Donors had new IDH1-mutant astrocytomas of WHO grade 3 or 4 (ATRX-lost). The table came from immunoSEQ multiplex PCR; TCRdb's copy has only in-frame clones and leaves some out. The sample shows approximately 25,000 clones, about three quarters of them seen only once. Germline lookup yields CDR1 SGHTA and CDR2 FQGNSA. This CDR3 has 13 residues. V shed 4 bases, J shed 5 bases, and the junction held 1 base outside the gene matches. Worth noting for this clone: The antigen remains undetermined.

The V and J genes are TRBV7-2 and TRBJ2-5, with 10 bases fitting TRBD1. This sequence originates from a middle-aged man with glioma. The sample was PBMCs, taken from a glioma patient whose treatment included an IDH1 peptide vaccine. DNA of the CDR3: TGTGCCAGCAGCTGGGACAGGGGCGAGACCCAGTACTTC. Amino acid sequence: CASSWDRGETQYF.